Each of the 29 T cell receptor beta chains below was sequenced from the same sample in a study of response to subunit inactivated influenza vaccine. TCRdb re-derived calls from the RT-PCR reads in MiXCR, one entry per CDR3 protein. Of about 780,000 distinct CDR3 sequences detected, roughly 20% appear once; the ten largest clones hold roughly 11%. This sample comprised PBMCs from blood, obtained 5 to 6 days after vaccination. These receptors were collected from a man between 45 and 60 years old who received an inactivated influenza vaccine.

This clonotype was seen only a few times. V usage is TRBV28 and J usage is TRBJ2-5, with 10 bases identical to TRBD1. CDR1 is MDHEN, CDR2 SYDVKM, per germline. The CDR3 length is 13 residues. The V segment lost 6 bases and the J segment 5 bases; nucleotides outside the gene matches: 3. Here the CDR3 reads CASRMTGGETQYF. In nucleotides, the CDR3 is TGTGCCAGCAGAATGACAGGGGGCGAGACCCAGTACTTC. Drawing the rest from reference TRBV28 and TRBJ2-5, the complete variable domain is DVKVTQSSRYLVKRTGEKVFLECVQDMDHENMFWYRQDPGLGLRLIYFSYDVKMKEKGDIPEGYSVSREKKERFSLILESASTNQTSMYLCASRMTGGETQYFGPGTRLLVL.

This clonotype has ten or more counts. This chain links TRBV6-5 with TRBJ1-5, with TRBD1 as a possible D gene (5 bases). CDR1 is MNHEY and CDR2 is SVGAGI in the germline V gene. The CDR3 spans 14 residues. The V end lost 4 bases, the J end lost 4 bases, and 11 bases lay between the germline ends. CDR3 DNA sequence: TGTGCCAGCAGTTCAGGGTTCGGGAATCAGCCCCAGCATTTT. Translating it yields CASSSGFGNQPQHF.

This clonotype was recorded a few times. The CDR3 protein is CASSLGGGGQFF. Written as DNA, the CDR3 is TGTGCCAGCAGCTTAGGAGGGGGTGGGCAGTTCTTC. This chain uses TRBV7-2 with TRBJ2-1; D is perhaps TRBD1 (6 bases). CDR1 is SGHTA and CDR2 is FQGNSA in the germline V gene. The V end lost 1 base, the J end lost 12 bases, and 10 bases lay between the germline ends. CDR3 length equals 12 residues.

This clonotype was observed many times. The J gene is TRBJ2-7, the V gene TRBV12-3 or TRBV12-4, with TRBD2 as a possible D gene (6 bases). Trimming removed 3 bases from V and 2 bases from J, with 14 bases in between. CDR3 length equals 15 residues. The CDR3: CASSFVGSGPYEQYF. In nucleotides, the CDR3 is TGTGCCAGCAGTTTCGTGGGTAGCGGACCCTACGAGCAGTACTTC.

The V call is TRBV20-1, the J call TRBJ2-1, with TRBD2 matching over 9 bases. CDR1 is DFQATT, CDR2 SNEGSKA, per germline (reference sequence). Germline trimming cut 5 bases from V and 15 bases from J; bases unmatched to any gene: 5. The CDR3 length is 10 residues. This chain's CDR3 is CSALAGTGFF. CDR3 nucleotides: TGCAGTGCTCTAGCGGGGACTGGGTTCTTC.

DNA for the CDR3: TGCAGTGCTAGAGATGGCCGGGGAAGAGACGGGGAGCTGTTTTTT. Protein product: CSARDGRGRDGELFF. V is TRBV20-1 and J is TRBJ2-2; D is perhaps TRBD2 (5 bases). CDR3 size: 15 residues. The V and J ends lost 0 bases and 7 bases respectively, with 15 bases between them. Germline loops: CDR1 DFQATT, CDR2 SNEGSKA (reference sequence).

The rearrangement uses TRBV20-1 and TRBJ2-7, with TRBD1 matching over 10 bases. The CDR3 is 16 amino acids. The trim removed 3 bases at V and 4 bases at J, leaving 12 bases unmatched. CDR1 DFQATT and CDR2 SNEGSKA come from the germline V gene (reference sequence). The CDR3: CSASGPRQGAWYEQYF. The CDR3 DNA follows: TGCAGTGCTAGTGGCCCCCGACAGGGGGCCTGGTACGAGCAGTACTTC.

In this sample, this clonotype turned up a few times. The V gene is TRBV7-2, the J gene TRBJ2-3; no clear D gene. Germline lookup yields CDR1 SGHTA and CDR2 FQGNSA. V was shortened by 4 bases and J by 1 base, with 9 bases between the two germline ends. The CDR3 extends over 14 amino acids. CDR3 sequence reads: CASSSELGTDTQYF. The CDR3 nucleotides are TGTGCCAGCAGCTCTGAGTTGGGCACAGATACGCAGTATTTT.

The chain uses TRBV4-1 and TRBJ1-6; TRBD1 matches at 7 bases. The ends lost 2 bases at V and 10 bases at J; junction bases unmatched: 11. The CDR3 is 16 amino acids. Germline CDR1 is MGHRA and CDR2 is YSYEKL. The DNA for the CDR3 is TGCGCCAGCAGCCAAATCTCACAGGGGCGGAGATCACCCCTCCACTTT. Amino acids: CASSQISQGRRSPLHF.

This clonotype was found many times. V is TRBV12-3 or TRBV12-4 and J is TRBJ1-1, with TRBD1 matching over 8 bases. The V gene end was trimmed by 5 bases and the J gene end by 4 bases; junction bases not matched to a gene: 9. CDR3 length equals 15 residues. CDR3 residues: CASSLQGVRGTEAFF. The CDR3 nucleotides read TGTGCCAGCAGTCTACAGGGGGTGCGGGGCACTGAAGCTTTCTTT.

This chain links TRBV4-3 with TRBJ1-1; D is unclear. Trimming removed 3 bases at V and 7 bases at J, with 12 bases between. The CDR3 consists of 13 residues. Per the germline V gene, CDR1 is LGHNA and CDR2 is YSLEER. The CDR3 spells CASSQEQRGEAFF. The CDR3 nucleotides read TGCGCCAGCAGCCAGGAACAGCGTGGTGAAGCTTTCTTT.

The V call is TRBV9, the J call TRBJ2-7, with D perhaps assigned TRBD1 or TRBD2 (6 bases each). The ends were cut back, 0 bases at V and 0 bases at J, with 13 bases in the middle. Looked up from germline, CDR1 is SGDLS and CDR2 is YYNGEE. The CDR3 has 16 amino acids. CDR3 DNA sequence: TGTGCCAGCAGCGTAGCGCGGGACACATTCTCCTACGAGCAGTACTTC. The encoded protein is CASSVARDTFSYEQYF. Together with reference TRBV9 and TRBJ2-7, the CDR3 gives the full variable domain: DSGVTQTPKHLITATGQRVTLRCSPRSGDLSVYWYQQSLDQGLQFLIQYYNGEERAKGNILERFSAQQFPDLHSELNLSSLELGDSALYFCASSVARDTFSYEQYFGPGTRLTVT.

This clonotype was observed a handful of times. The chain has TRBV12-3 or TRBV12-4 and TRBJ1-1; tentative D call: TRBD1 (5 bases). The CDR3 is made up of 14 amino acids. V lost 5 bases and J 3 bases, leaving 13 bases between the germline ends. The CDR3 loop is CASSRAGAHTEAFF. Written as DNA, the CDR3 is TGTGCCAGCAGTAGAGCCGGGGCTCACACTGAAGCTTTCTTT.

This chain joins TRBV12-3 or TRBV12-4 and TRBJ2-5; 7 bases map to TRBD2. V lost 7 bases to trimming and J lost 7 bases; unmatched junction nucleotides: 15. The CDR3 contains 15 residues. CDR3 sequence: CASTSTSWGIRTQYF. DNA for the CDR3: TGTGCCAGCACTTCGACTAGCTGGGGAATTAGGACCCAGTACTTC.

This clonotype was seen more than once but under ten times. V gene TRBV29-1 combines with J gene TRBJ2-3, with 10 bases identical to TRBD1. The CDR3 is 14 amino acids. Germline trimming cut 5 bases from V and 3 bases from J; bases unmatched to any gene: 5. From germline, CDR1 is SQVTM and CDR2 ANQGSEA. The CDR3 here is CSVMPGQGTDTQYF. The CDR3 nucleotides are TGCAGCGTTATGCCGGGACAGGGGACAGATACGCAGTATTTT.

This chain joins TRBV7-9 and TRBJ2-7; no firm D call. The CDR3 is 15 amino acids. V lost 11 bases and J lost 2, with 22 bases in between. The germline gives CDR1 SEHNR, CDR2 FQNEAQ (reference sequence). CDR3 loop: CAGHPVVTSTYEQYF. CDR3 in DNA: TGTGCCGGTCATCCCGTGGTCACTTCGACCTACGAGCAGTACTTC.

The chain carries TRBV20-1 and TRBJ1-1; D may be TRBD1 (5 bases). V lost 4 bases and J 1 base, leaving 13 bases between the germline ends. Per germline, CDR1 DFQATT and CDR2 SNEGSKA (reference sequence). CDR3 length: 14 residues. CDR3 region: CSATPVGANTEAFF. The CDR3 DNA reads as TGCAGTGCTACCCCGGTTGGGGCGAACACTGAAGCTTTCTTT.

This clonotype was counted only a few times. The V and J genes are TRBV6-2 or TRBV6-3 and TRBJ2-1; no reliable D call. Per the germline V gene, CDR1 is MNHEY and CDR2 is SVGEGT. V shed 8 bases and J shed 2 bases, with 22 bases lying between them. This CDR3 is 17 amino acids long. This chain's CDR3 is CASQFTKVGMTYNEQFF. DNA of the CDR3: TGTGCCAGCCAGTTCACTAAAGTTGGGATGACCTACAATGAGCAGTTCTTC.

This clonotype was seen ten or more times. The rearrangement links TRBV12-3 or TRBV12-4 to TRBJ2-5; D unresolved. The V gene lost 4 bases and the J gene lost 5 bases, with 8 bases spanning the gap. This CDR3 region has 12 residues. The CDR3 protein is CASSSDRETQYF. CDR3 DNA sequence: TGTGCCAGCAGTTCGGACCGGGAGACCCAGTACTTC.

V is TRBV6-1 and J is TRBJ2-7, with D maybe TRBD1 (6 bases). Germline V lookup: CDR1 MNHNS, CDR2 SASEGT. This CDR3 is 16 amino acids long. The ends were cut back, 1 base at V and 4 bases at J, with 17 bases in the middle. The CDR3 nucleotides read TGTGCCAGCAGTGAAGAAGGGCAGGGGAGATATTACGAGCAGTACTTC. Its protein is CASSEEGQGRYYEQYF.

The CDR3 DNA reads TGCAGTGTTGCCTCAAGGTCGGAGACCCAGTACTTC. Translated: CSVASRSETQYF. The chain couples TRBV20-1 to TRBJ2-5; D unclear. The CDR3 is 12 residues long. Germline lookup yields CDR1 DFQATT and CDR2 SNEGSKA (reference sequence). V was trimmed by 7 bases and J by 5 bases, leaving 14 bases between them.

The table lists this clonotype with a few counts. The chain is built from TRBV5-1 and TRBJ1-4; the match to TRBD1 covers 7 bases. The germline V gene has CDR1 SGHRS and CDR2 YFSETQ. The trim removed 4 bases at V and 6 bases at J, leaving 6 bases unmatched. The CDR3 length is 14 residues. This CDR3 reads CASSRDRVDEKLFF. CDR3 coding DNA: TGCGCCAGCAGCAGAGACAGGGTGGATGAAAAACTGTTTTTT.

This CDR3 reads CASSIYRAPGEAFF. In nucleotides, the CDR3 is TGTGCCAGCAGCATCTACAGGGCCCCAGGTGAAGCTTTCTTT. V and J are TRBV5-4 and TRBJ1-1; TRBD1 is a possible D gene (6 bases). The ends were cut back, 4 bases at V and 7 bases at J, with 17 bases in the middle. CDR1 is SGHNT, CDR2 YYREEE, per germline (reference sequence). CDR3 length: 14 amino acids.

The genes are TRBV30 and TRBJ2-7; TRBD1 matches at 7 bases. The J segment lost 0 bases and the V segment lost 7 bases, leaving 12 bases of the junction unmatched. This CDR3 has 15 amino acids. The germline gives CDR1 GTSNPN, CDR2 SVGIG (reference sequence). Here the CDR3 reads CALKRGTASSYEQYF. As DNA, the CDR3 is TGTGCCTTAAAAAGAGGGACAGCAAGCTCCTACGAGCAGTACTTC.

A remark on this clonotype: One end of the junction does not line up with germline, which may come from a read error. The V call is TRBV5-6, the J call TRBJ2-1, with 12 bases fitting TRBD1. This CDR3 contains 15 residues. Germline CDR1 SGHDT, CDR2 YYEEEE. As DNA, the CDR3 is TGTGCCAGCAGATTGGGACAGGGGGCCAACAATGAGCATTTCTTC. Translating it yields CASRLGQGANNEHFF.

The V call is TRBV4-2, the J call TRBJ1-1; a possible D gene is TRBD1 (5 bases). Trimming removed 1 base from V and 0 bases from J, with 15 bases in between. CDR1 is LGHNA and CDR2 is YNFKEQ in the germline V gene. This CDR3 has 17 amino acids. The CDR3 DNA sequence: TGTGCCAGCAGCCAAGGGCAGGCAGGGCGCGTGAACACTGAAGCTTTCTTT. Protein: CASSQGQAGRVNTEAFF.

This clonotype was detected only a few times. The rearrangement joins TRBV5-6 to TRBJ1-6; 7 nucleotides match TRBD1. CDR1 is SGHDT and CDR2 is YYEEEE in the germline V gene. J gave up 8 bases and V 5 bases, and 10 bases lay outside the gene matches. The CDR3 length is 15 residues. CDR3 loop: CASSPGQRFDSPLHF. CDR3 DNA sequence: TGTGCCAGCAGTCCGGGACAGCGATTCGATTCACCCCTCCACTTT.

This rearrangement joins TRBV19 to TRBJ2-5; 7 positions agree with TRBD1. V shed 5 bases, J shed 12 bases, and the junction held 12 bases outside the gene matches. The CDR3 runs to 13 residues. Looked up from germline, CDR1 is LNHDA and CDR2 is SQIVND (reference sequence). The DNA for the CDR3 is TGTGCCAGTAGTTCCCGACAGGGCGGTGATGAGTACTTC. Translated: CASSSRQGGDEYF. Complete variable domain (other parts from reference TRBV19 and TRBJ2-5): DGGITQSPKYLFRKEGQNVTLSCEQNLNHDAMYWYRQDPGQGLRLIYYSQIVNDFQKGDIAEGYSVSREKKESFPLTVTSAQKNPTAFYLCASSSRQGGDEYFGPGTRLLVL.

This clonotype was seen at least ten times. The chain links TRBV5-1 to TRBJ1-6, with D tentatively TRBD1 (5 bases). CDR3 length: 14 amino acids. Trimming removed 2 bases at V and 7 bases at J, with 10 bases between. Germline V gene data show CDR1 as SGHRS and CDR2 as YFSETQ. The CDR3, as DNA: TGCGCCAGCAGCTTAAGGGGCGCGAATTCACCCCTCCACTTT. This gives the protein CASSLRGANSPLHF.